This TCR beta chain was identified in a study of blood T cell repertoires in COVID-19. Clinical history as reported by participants underpinned cohort assignment. Germline V lookup: CDR1 MNHEY, CDR2 SVGAGI. This CDR3 is 12 amino acids long. The ends were cut back, 6 bases at V and 5 bases at J, with 10 bases in the middle. In the original workflow: For nucleated cells, counts were estimated from reference gene primer amplification. The protocol was immunoSEQ multiplex PCR, while the TCRdb copy is restricted to in-frame clones and leaves out a portion. That table gives V, J and clone size, and the DNA gave D and trimming. The table lists 400,000 to 550,000 clones, roughly 85% of them singletons. This clone was recorded a few times.

The V call is TRBV6-5, the J call TRBJ1-2; no firm D call. This clonotype originated in a young woman with acute COVID-19. Sample: PBMCs or T cells enriched from blood (not recorded which). CDR3 sequence: CASSSTLYGYTF. The CDR3 DNA sequence: TGTGCCAGCAGCTCCACCCTATATGGCTACACCTTC.